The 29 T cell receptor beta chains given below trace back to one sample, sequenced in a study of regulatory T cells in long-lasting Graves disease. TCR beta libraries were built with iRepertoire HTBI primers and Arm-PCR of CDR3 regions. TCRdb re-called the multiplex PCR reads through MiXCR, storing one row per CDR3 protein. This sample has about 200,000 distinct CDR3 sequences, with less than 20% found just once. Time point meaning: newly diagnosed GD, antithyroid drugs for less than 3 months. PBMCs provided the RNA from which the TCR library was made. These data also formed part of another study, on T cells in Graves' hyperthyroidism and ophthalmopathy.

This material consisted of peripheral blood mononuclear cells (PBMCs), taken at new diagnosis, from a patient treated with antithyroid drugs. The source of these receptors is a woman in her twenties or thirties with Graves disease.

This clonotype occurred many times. The CDR3 DNA follows: TGCAGTGCGGCACGATTACAGGGGGATTCACCCCTCCACTTT. Its translation: CSAARLQGDSPLHF. The J gene is TRBJ1-6, the V gene TRBV20-1, with 8 nucleotides matching TRBD1. This CDR3 region has 14 residues. V lost 6 bases, J lost 8 bases, and 9 bases stayed unmatched. The germline V gene has CDR1 DFQATT and CDR2 SNEGSKA (reference sequence).

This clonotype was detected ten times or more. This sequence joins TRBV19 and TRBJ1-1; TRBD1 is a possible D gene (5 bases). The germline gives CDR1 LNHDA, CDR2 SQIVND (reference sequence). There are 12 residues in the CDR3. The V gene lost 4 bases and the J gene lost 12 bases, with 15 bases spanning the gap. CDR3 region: CASSREEGLTFF. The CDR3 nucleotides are TGTGCCAGTAGTAGGGAAGAGGGACTAACTTTCTTT.

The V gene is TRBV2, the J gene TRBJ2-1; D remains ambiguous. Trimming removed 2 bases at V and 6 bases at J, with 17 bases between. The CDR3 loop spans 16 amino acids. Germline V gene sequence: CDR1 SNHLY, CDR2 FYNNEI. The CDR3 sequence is CASSERAGLLGNEQFF. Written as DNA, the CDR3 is TGTGCCAGCAGTGAACGGGCAGGTTTATTAGGCAATGAGCAGTTCTTC. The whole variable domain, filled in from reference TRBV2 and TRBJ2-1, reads EPEVTQTPSHQVTQMGQEVILRCVPISNHLYFYWYRQILGQKVEFLVSFYNNEISEKSEIFDDQFSVERPDGSNFTLKIRSTKLEDSAMYFCASSERAGLLGNEQFFGPGTRLTVL.

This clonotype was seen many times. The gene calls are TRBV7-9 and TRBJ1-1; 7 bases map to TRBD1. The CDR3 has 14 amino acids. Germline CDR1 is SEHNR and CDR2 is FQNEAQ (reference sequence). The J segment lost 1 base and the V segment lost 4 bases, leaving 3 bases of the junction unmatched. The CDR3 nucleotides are TGTGCCAGCAGCTGGGACAGCCCGAACACTGAAGCTTTCTTT. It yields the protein CASSWDSPNTEAFF.

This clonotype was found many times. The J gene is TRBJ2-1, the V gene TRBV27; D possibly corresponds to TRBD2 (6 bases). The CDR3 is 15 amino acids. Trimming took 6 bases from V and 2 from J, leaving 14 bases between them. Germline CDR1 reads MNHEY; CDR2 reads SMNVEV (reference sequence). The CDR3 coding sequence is TGTGCCAGCAGAAGAGCGGGCACAACCTACAATGAGCAGTTCTTC. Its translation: CASRRAGTTYNEQFF.

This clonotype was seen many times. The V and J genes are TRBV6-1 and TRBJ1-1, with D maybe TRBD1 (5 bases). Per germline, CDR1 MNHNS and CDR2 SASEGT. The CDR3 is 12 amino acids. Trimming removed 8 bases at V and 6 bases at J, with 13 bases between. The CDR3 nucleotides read TGTGCCAGCGGGGGAGGATTGCCTGAAGCTTTCTTT. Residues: CASGGGLPEAFF.

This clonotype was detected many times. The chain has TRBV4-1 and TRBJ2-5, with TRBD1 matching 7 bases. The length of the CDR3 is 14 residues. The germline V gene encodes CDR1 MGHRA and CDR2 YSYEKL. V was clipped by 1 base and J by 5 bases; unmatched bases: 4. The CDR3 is CASSQATGLETQYF. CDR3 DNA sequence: TGCGCCAGCAGCCAAGCGACAGGGTTGGAGACCCAGTACTTC.

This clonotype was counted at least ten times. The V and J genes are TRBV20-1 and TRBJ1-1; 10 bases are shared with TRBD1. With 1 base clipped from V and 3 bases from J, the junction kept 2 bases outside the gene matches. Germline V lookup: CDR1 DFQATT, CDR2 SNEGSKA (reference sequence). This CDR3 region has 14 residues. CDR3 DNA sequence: TGCAGTGCTAGAGGACAGGGGGCTTACACTGAAGCTTTCTTT. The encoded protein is CSARGQGAYTEAFF.

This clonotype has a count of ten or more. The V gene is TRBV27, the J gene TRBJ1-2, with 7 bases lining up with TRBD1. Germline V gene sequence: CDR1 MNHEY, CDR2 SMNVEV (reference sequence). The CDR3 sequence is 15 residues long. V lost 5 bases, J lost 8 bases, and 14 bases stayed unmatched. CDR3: CASSRLSGEGGGYTF. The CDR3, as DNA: TGTGCCAGCAGTCGCCTATCCGGGGAAGGGGGCGGCTACACCTTC.

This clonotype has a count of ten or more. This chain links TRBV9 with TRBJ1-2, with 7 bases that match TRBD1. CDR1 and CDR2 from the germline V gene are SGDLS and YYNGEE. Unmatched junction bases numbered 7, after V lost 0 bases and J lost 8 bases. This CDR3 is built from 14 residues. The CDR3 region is CASSVAAQGNGYTF. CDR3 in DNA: TGTGCCAGCAGCGTAGCCGCACAGGGGAACGGCTACACCTTC.

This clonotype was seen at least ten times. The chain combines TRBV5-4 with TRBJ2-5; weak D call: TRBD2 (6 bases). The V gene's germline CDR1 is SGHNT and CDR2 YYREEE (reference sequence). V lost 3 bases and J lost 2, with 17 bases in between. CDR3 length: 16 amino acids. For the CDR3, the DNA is TGTGCCAGCAGCTCATCCTGGACTATCCAACAAGAGACCCAGTACTTC. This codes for CASSSSWTIQQETQYF.

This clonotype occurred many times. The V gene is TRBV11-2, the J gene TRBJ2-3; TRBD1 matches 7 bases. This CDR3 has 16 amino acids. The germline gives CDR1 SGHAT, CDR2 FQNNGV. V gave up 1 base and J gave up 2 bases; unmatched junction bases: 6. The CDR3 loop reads CASSLGGGLHTDTQYF. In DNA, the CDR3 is TGTGCCAGCAGCTTAGGAGGGGGCCTCCACACAGATACGCAGTATTTT.

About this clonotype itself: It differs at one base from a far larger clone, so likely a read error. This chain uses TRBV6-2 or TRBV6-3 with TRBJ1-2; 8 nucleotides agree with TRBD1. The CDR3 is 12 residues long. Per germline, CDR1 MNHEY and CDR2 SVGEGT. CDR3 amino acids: CAATDRARGFTF. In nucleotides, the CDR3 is TGTGCCGCCACGGACAGGGCTCGTGGCTTCACCTTC.

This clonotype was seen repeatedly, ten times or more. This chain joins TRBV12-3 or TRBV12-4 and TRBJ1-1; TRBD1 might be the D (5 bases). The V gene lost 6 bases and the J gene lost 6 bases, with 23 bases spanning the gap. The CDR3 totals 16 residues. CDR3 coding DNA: TGTGCCAGCAGCCTTAGGTCTTCAGGGAAGATCGCTGAAGCTTTCTTT. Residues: CASSLRSSGKIAEAFF.

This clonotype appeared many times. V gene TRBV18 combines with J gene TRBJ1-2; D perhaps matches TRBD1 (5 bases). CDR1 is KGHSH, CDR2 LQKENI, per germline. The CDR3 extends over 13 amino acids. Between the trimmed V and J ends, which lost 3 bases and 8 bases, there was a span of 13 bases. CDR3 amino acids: CASSPEGTGGYTF. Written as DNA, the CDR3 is TGTGCCAGCTCACCCGAGGGGACGGGGGGCTACACCTTC.

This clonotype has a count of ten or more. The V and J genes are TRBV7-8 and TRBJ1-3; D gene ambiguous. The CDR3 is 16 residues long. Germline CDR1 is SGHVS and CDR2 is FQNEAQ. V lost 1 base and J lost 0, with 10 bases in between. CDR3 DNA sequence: TGTGCCAGCAGCTTAGTAGGGCGAGCCTCTGGAAACACCATATATTTT. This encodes CASSLVGRASGNTIYF.

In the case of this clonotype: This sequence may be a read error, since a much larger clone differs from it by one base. The CDR3 protein is CASSDRAGNTEASF. Here the CDR3 DNA reads TGTGCCAGCAGCGACAGGGCGGGGAACACTGAAGCTTCCTTT. V usage is TRBV12-3 or TRBV12-4 and J usage is TRBJ1-1, with 7 bases identical to TRBD1. The CDR3 extends over 14 amino acids.

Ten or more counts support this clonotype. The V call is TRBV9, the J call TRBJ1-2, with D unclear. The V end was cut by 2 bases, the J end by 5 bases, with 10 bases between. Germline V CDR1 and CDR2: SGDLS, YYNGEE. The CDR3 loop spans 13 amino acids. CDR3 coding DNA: TGTGCCAGCAGCGTTCCGGGGAGGTATGGCTACACCTTC. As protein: CASSVPGRYGYTF.

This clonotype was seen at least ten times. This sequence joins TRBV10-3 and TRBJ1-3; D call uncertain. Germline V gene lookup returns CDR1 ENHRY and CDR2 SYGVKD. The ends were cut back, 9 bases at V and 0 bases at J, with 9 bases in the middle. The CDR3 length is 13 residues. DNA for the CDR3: TGTGCCATGCAGACGGACTCTGGAAACACCATATATTTT. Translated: CAMQTDSGNTIYF.

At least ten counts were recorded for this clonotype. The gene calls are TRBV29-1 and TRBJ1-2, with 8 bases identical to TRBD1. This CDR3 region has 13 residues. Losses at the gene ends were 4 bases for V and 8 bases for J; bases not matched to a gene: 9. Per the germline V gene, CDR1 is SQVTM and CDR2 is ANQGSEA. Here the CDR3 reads CSVAIRGQEGYTF. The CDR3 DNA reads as TGCAGCGTTGCCATCAGGGGGCAGGAGGGCTACACCTTC.

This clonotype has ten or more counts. CDR3: CASTRTEESYNEQFF. DNA of the CDR3: TGTGCCAGCACCCGGACAGAAGAGTCCTACAATGAGCAGTTCTTC. V is TRBV12-3 or TRBV12-4 and J is TRBJ2-1; maybe TRBD1 (6 bases). V was pared by 7 bases and J by 1 base, with 14 bases between. The CDR3 loop spans 15 amino acids.

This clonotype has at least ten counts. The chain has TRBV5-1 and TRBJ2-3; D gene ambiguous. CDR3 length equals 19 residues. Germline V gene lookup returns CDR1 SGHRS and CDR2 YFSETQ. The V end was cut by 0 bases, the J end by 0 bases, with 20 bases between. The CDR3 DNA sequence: TGCGCCAGCAGCTTGGGCGTCTTTGGCAGCCCTTCGAGCACAGATACGCAGTATTTT. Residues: CASSLGVFGSPSSTDTQYF.

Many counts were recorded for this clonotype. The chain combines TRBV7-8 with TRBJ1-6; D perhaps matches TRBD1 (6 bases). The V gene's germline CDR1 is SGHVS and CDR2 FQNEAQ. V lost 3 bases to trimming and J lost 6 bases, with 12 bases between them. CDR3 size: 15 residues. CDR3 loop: CASSLNRDGNSPLHF. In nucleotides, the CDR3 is TGTGCCAGCAGCTTGAACAGGGATGGTAATTCACCCCTCCACTTT.

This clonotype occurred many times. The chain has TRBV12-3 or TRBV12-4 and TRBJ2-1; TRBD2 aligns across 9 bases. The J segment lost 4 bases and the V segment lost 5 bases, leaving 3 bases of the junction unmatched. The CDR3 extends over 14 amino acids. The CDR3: CASSASGIYNEQFF. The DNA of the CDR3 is TGTGCCAGCAGTGCTAGCGGGATATACAATGAGCAGTTCTTC.

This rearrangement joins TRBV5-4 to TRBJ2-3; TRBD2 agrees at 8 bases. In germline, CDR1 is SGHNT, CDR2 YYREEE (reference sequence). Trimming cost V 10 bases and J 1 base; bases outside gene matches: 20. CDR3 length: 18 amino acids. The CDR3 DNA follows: TGTGCCTCCTCACCGGGACTAGTTGGAATAGGGGGCACAGATACGCAGTATTTT. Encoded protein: CASSPGLVGIGGTDTQYF.

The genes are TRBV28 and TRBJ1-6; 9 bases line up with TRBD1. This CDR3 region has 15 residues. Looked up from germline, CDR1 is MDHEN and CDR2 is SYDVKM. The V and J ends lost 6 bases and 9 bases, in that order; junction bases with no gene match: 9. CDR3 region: CASSPGTGNLSPLHF. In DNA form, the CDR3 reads TGTGCCAGCAGCCCCGGGACAGGGAATCTTTCACCCCTCCACTTT.

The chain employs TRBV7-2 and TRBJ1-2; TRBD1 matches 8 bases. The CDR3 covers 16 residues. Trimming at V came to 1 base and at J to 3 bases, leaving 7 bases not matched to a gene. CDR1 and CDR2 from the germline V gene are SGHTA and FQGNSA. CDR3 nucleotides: TGTGCCAGCAGCTTAGAGATGGACAGGGACTACTATGGCTACACCTTC. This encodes CASSLEMDRDYYGYTF. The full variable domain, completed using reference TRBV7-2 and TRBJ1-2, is GAGVSQSPSNKVTEKGKDVELRCDPISGHTALYWYRQSLGQGLEFLIYFQGNSAPDKSGLPSDRFSAERTGGSVSTLTIQRTQQEDSAVYLCASSLEMDRDYYGYTFGSGTRLTVV.

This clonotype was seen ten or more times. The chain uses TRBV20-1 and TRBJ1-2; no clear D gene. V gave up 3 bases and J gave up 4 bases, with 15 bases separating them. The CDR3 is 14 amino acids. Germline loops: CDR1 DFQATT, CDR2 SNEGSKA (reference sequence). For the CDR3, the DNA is TGCAGTGCTAGGAACCGAGTCGAGGCCTATGGCTACACCTTC. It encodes CSARNRVEAYGYTF.

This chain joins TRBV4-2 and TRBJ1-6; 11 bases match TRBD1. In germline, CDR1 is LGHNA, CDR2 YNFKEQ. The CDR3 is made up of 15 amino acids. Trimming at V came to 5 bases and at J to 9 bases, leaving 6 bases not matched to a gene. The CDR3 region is CASSKMDRGRSPLHF. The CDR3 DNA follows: TGTGCCAGCAGCAAGATGGACAGGGGGCGTTCACCCCTCCACTTT.